This paragraph covers one T cell receptor beta chain sequence. With 5 bases removed from V and 4 bases from J, the gap between germline ends came to 11 bases. This CDR3 is built from 14 residues. From germline, CDR1 is LNHDA and CDR2 SQIVND (reference sequence). Authors' analysis steps: Reference gene primers were amplified, and this amplification served to estimate nucleated cell counts. Profiled with immunoSEQ multiplex PCR; TCRdb holds only in-frame clones, not every one. V, J and clone size are those of that table, while D and trimming were read from the DNA. Seen here are approximately 44,000 clones, over 75% observed once, and the top ten hold 1% to 1.5%. The data stem from a study of blood T cell repertoires in COVID-19. Study-wide context: Researchers got acute and convalescent COVID-19 samples from the United States, Italy and Spain. The cDNA or gDNA used as material had been derived from T cells, B-cell-depleted T cells, or PBMCs.

V gene TRBV19 combines with J gene TRBJ2-2, with unresolved D. Sequenced material: peripheral blood. This receptor was obtained from a middle-aged woman with acute or convalescent COVID-19. CDR3 loop: CASSPRPSTGELFF. The CDR3 region has the DNA TGTGCCAGTAGTCCCCGACCTAGCACCGGGGAGCTGTTTTTT.